These 5 T cell receptor beta chains were sequenced from one sample in a study of blood T cell repertoires in COVID-19. Sequencing used immunoSEQ multiplex PCR; TCRdb keeps in-frame clones, though not all of them. The table shows approximately 330,000 clones, with approximately 88% occurring only once. The sample was peripheral blood. The receptors were sampled from a young man with COVID-19, enrolled during active disease.

The genes are TRBV20-1 and TRBJ2-7, with 12 positions matching TRBD1. The CDR3 contains 14 residues. CDR1 is DFQATT, CDR2 SNEGSKA, per germline (reference sequence). Unmatched junction bases numbered 5, after V lost 3 bases and J lost 5 bases. The CDR3: CSASRDRGRNEQYF. The CDR3 DNA sequence: TGCAGTGCTAGTAGGGACAGGGGGCGTAACGAGCAGTACTTC.

The V and J genes are TRBV19 and TRBJ1-2, with D unresolved. CDR1 is LNHDA, CDR2 SQIVND, per germline (reference sequence). Trimming cost V 5 bases and J 4 bases, with 8 bases left between them. This CDR3 is built from 12 residues. The CDR3 spells CASSFGLYGYTF. Here the CDR3 DNA reads TGTGCCAGTAGTTTTGGCCTCTATGGCTACACCTTC.

The chain recombines TRBV19 with TRBJ1-6; 7 bases align to TRBD1. The CDR3 is 16 amino acids. V lost 5 bases, J lost 0 bases, and 4 bases stayed unmatched. Per germline, CDR1 LNHDA and CDR2 SQIVND (reference sequence). This chain's CDR3 is CASSGDRRSYNSPLHF. The CDR3 DNA sequence: TGTGCCAGTAGTGGGGACAGACGCTCCTATAATTCACCCCTCCACTTT.

J is TRBJ2-1 and V is TRBV20-1; the D gene is possibly TRBD2 (5 bases). V shed 7 bases and J shed 10 bases, with 14 bases lying between them. Germline loops: CDR1 DFQATT, CDR2 SNEGSKA (reference sequence). The CDR3 length is 11 residues. The CDR3 region has the DNA TGCAGTGGCGCCCACGGAGGAGAGCAGTTCTTC. The encoded protein is CSGAHGGEQFF.

This clone occurred once. This chain joins TRBV5-1 and TRBJ1-4; 7 bases are shared with TRBD1. The germline V gene encodes CDR1 SGHRS and CDR2 YFSETQ. V was clipped by 0 bases and J by 7 bases; unmatched bases: 6. This CDR3 region has 15 residues. CDR3 in amino acids: CASSLASGTVEKLFF. The DNA for the CDR3 is TGCGCCAGCAGCTTGGCTTCCGGGACAGTTGAAAAACTGTTTTTT.